This T cell receptor (beta chain) came from a study of post-analysis software for immune sequencing data. Study background: Recorded disease courses covered relapsing-remitting, secondary progressive and progressive-relapsing multiple sclerosis. Some patients had no subtype annotation.

TCR beta cDNA libraries had unique molecular identifiers. TCRdb reanalysed the PCR reads using MiXCR and keeps one entry per CDR3 protein. Of 750,000 to 950,000 distinct CDR3 sequences detected, about 53% appear once; the ten largest clones hold over 4%. This clonotype was counted only a few times. The sequenced material came from blood. The clonotype comes from a girl aged 10-17 years with multiple sclerosis.

The CDR3 loop is CASSSRGRTRALSEYF. The CDR3 region has the DNA TGTGCCAGCAGCTCTAGGGGCCGGACTAGAGCGCTGTCGGAGTACTTC. The chain combines TRBV11-2 with TRBJ2-4; 7 positions agree with TRBD2. The CDR3 extends over 16 amino acids. The ends lost 4 bases at V and 14 bases at J; junction bases unmatched: 20. Germline values: CDR1 SGHAT, CDR2 FQNNGV.